This T cell receptor (beta chain) is drawn from a study of T-cell reconstitution after alpha-beta-depleted transplantation in children. Broader study findings: Several hundred expanded graft clones reportedly were the source of alpha-beta T cells about two months after transplant.

The table lists this clonotype with a few counts. The antigen remains unidentified. As it was prepared, the TCRbeta library received unique molecular identifiers. TCRdb reprocessed the PCR reads with MiXCR, giving one entry per CDR3 protein. The sample consists of hundreds of thousands of distinct CDR3 sequences, about an eighth of them appearing once. Losses at the gene ends were 4 bases for V and 0 bases for J; bases not matched to a gene: 3. Germline-derived CDR1 and CDR2 are SQVTM and ANQGSEA. The length of the CDR3 is 13 residues. The sample was PBMCs, taken before TCRalphabeta/CD19-depleted stem cell transplant. This TCR derives from a girl aged 2 to 10 with congenital amegakaryocytic thrombocytopenia, due to receive a stem cell transplant. V gene TRBV29-1 combines with J gene TRBJ2-7, with TRBD1 matching 7 bases. CDR3 DNA: TGCAGCGTTGCCGGACAGGTCTCCTACGAGCAGTACTTC. Amino acids: CSVAGQVSYEQYF.